The rows below give T cell receptor beta chains drawn from one sample of a study of regulatory T cells in long-lasting Graves disease. TCRdb processed the multiplex PCR reads anew with MiXCR; each CDR3 protein has one entry. The sample carries about 470,000 distinct CDR3 sequences, approximately 21% recorded once. This specimen consisted of peripheral blood mononuclear cells (PBMCs), obtained when the disease was refractory, from a patient treated with antithyroid drugs. The receptor set was obtained from a female donor with Graves disease. Each CDR3 is given with its conserved first and last residue. Each record gives: J gene, clone size, V gene, D gene, CDR3 DNA, CDR3 protein. A D gene is named only where the DNA matches it firmly. Size is stated for part of the rows, as once, few or many counts, or as a class when the clone is expanded.

j_gene: TRBJ2-5; abundance: many; v_gene: TRBV10-3; d_gene: TRBD1; CDR3nt: TGTGCCGTGGCAGGGGGCAAGGAGACCCAGTACTTC; CDR3aa: CAVAGGKETQYF
j_gene: TRBJ1-2; abundance: many; v_gene: TRBV27; d_gene: TRBD1; CDR3nt: TGTGCCAGCAGTTTAACTGCCGGGACAGGGACCGGCTACACCTTC; CDR3aa: CASSLTAGTGTGYTF
j_gene: TRBJ1-6; abundance: -; v_gene: TRBV27; d_gene: -; CDR3nt: TGTGCCAGCAGTCGGACCTCTTTCCGGGCCTTCCTTAATTCACCCCTCCACTTT; CDR3aa: CASSRTSFRAFLNSPLHF
j_gene: TRBJ1-5; abundance: many; v_gene: TRBV3-1; d_gene: TRBD1; CDR3nt: TGTGCCAGCAGCCAATGGGACAGGGGCAATCAGCCCCAGCATTTT; CDR3aa: CASSQWDRGNQPQHF
j_gene: TRBJ1-4; abundance: -; v_gene: TRBV28; d_gene: -; CDR3nt: TGTGCCAGCAGTTCTTGGGGAGGGCCGAATGAAAAACTGTTTTTT; CDR3aa: CASSSWGGPNEKLFF
j_gene: TRBJ2-2; abundance: -; v_gene: TRBV7-2; d_gene: -; CDR3nt: TGTGCCAGCAGCTTATATGGTGTGCCAGAGCTGTTTTTT; CDR3aa: CASSLYGVPELFF
j_gene: TRBJ2-5; abundance: many; v_gene: TRBV15; d_gene: TRBD2; CDR3nt: TGTGCCACCAGCAGACCCGGCGGGGGAGGAGAGACCCAGTACTTC; CDR3aa: CATSRPGGGGETQYF
j_gene: TRBJ2-7; abundance: few; v_gene: TRBV10-3; d_gene: TRBD2; CDR3nt: TGTGCCACGGGTCGGGGGGGAAGGTCCTACGAGCAGTACTTC; CDR3aa: CATGRGGRSYEQYF
j_gene: TRBJ1-3; abundance: few; v_gene: TRBV2; d_gene: TRBD1; CDR3nt: TGTGCCAGCAGCCCCCAGGGACAGGGGGCAAACACCATATATTTT; CDR3aa: CASSPQGQGANTIYF
j_gene: TRBJ1-5; abundance: many; v_gene: TRBV6-1; d_gene: -; CDR3nt: TGTGCCAGCAGTAACGGGGGTAGCAATCAGCCCCAGCATTTT; CDR3aa: CASSNGGSNQPQHF
j_gene: TRBJ2-7; abundance: many; v_gene: TRBV28; d_gene: TRBD1; CDR3nt: TGTGCCAGCAGTCCCGCGGACAGGTCCTACGAGCAGTACTTC; CDR3aa: CASSPADRSYEQYF
j_gene: TRBJ1-5; abundance: many; v_gene: TRBV7-2; d_gene: -; CDR3nt: TGTGCCAGCAGCTTAGCCATACTCGGGGGAAGCAATCAGCCCCAGCATTTT; CDR3aa: CASSLAILGGSNQPQHF
j_gene: TRBJ1-1; abundance: -; v_gene: TRBV4-1; d_gene: TRBD1; CDR3nt: TGCGCCAGCGGCCAAGGGGGCCCGTCGAACACTGAAGCTTTCTTC; CDR3aa: CASGQGGPSNTEAFF
j_gene: TRBJ1-5; abundance: few; v_gene: TRBV11-2; d_gene: TRBD1; CDR3nt: TGTGCCAGCAGCTTACGGGACAGCGCGGAAGGGCCCCAGCATTTT; CDR3aa: CASSLRDSAEGPQHF
j_gene: TRBJ2-5; abundance: -; v_gene: TRBV18; d_gene: TRBD1; CDR3nt: TGTGCCAGCTCGGGGACAGGGCTCCGGGAGACCCAGTACTTC; CDR3aa: CASSGTGLRETQYF
j_gene: TRBJ2-5; abundance: many; v_gene: TRBV20-1; d_gene: -; CDR3nt: TGCAGTGCTGCACCGAGGCGGGGCGGAGAGACCCAGTACTTC; CDR3aa: CSAAPRRGGETQYF
j_gene: TRBJ1-6; abundance: many; v_gene: TRBV28; d_gene: -; CDR3nt: TGTGCCAGCAGTTCCACAGGAAATTCACCCCTCCACTTT; CDR3aa: CASSSTGNSPLHF
j_gene: TRBJ2-2; abundance: once; v_gene: TRBV20-1; d_gene: -; CDR3nt: TGCAGTGCTAGAGCCCCGGACTATGGGGCCACCGGGGAGCTGTTTTTT; CDR3aa: CSARAPDYGATGELFF
j_gene: TRBJ2-5; abundance: -; v_gene: TRBV6-2/TRBV6-3; d_gene: -; CDR3nt: TGTGCCAGCAGTTACTCCGGGGCACCCAGCGTCCAAGAGACCCAGTACTTC; CDR3aa: CASSYSGAPSVQETQYF
j_gene: TRBJ2-5; abundance: -; v_gene: TRBV6-2/TRBV6-3; d_gene: -; CDR3nt: TGTGCCAGCAGTTACTCGAGCGCCCAAGAGACCCAGTACTTC; CDR3aa: CASSYSSAQETQYF
j_gene: TRBJ2-7; abundance: many; v_gene: TRBV27; d_gene: TRBD1; CDR3nt: TGTGCCAGCAGCACCCTAGCTCCACAGGGGGCGATCTCCTACGAGCAGTACTTC; CDR3aa: CASSTLAPQGAISYEQYF
j_gene: TRBJ1-4; abundance: -; v_gene: TRBV3-1; d_gene: -; CDR3nt: TGTGCCAGCAGCCAAGACTACGGTGGAACTAAAAAACTGTTTTTT; CDR3aa: CASSQDYGGTKKLFF